A selection of T cell receptor beta chains follows, all from one sample in a study of TIL therapy for anti-PD-1-resistant metastatic lung cancer. TCRdb's copy holds only in-frame clones and misses some; the assay was immunoSEQ multiplex PCR. Found here are 25,000 to 30,000 clones, roughly 72% of them singletons; the top ten hold around 7.2%. The sample here was tumor tissue, taken at baseline. The source is a person aged 25-85 years with non-small cell lung cancer. Both conserved end residues are trimmed from each CDR3. Clone size appears in some rows only: once, few, many, or a class for an expanded clone.

J: TRBJ2-3
V: TRBV5-1
size: few
CDR3: ASSSGTASSTDTQY

J: TRBJ1-3
V: TRBV4-1
size: few
CDR3: ASSKEKVPGPGIY

J: TRBJ1-1
V: TRBV7-9
size: -
CDR3: ASRKALGEAF

J: TRBJ1-1
V: TRBV10-1
size: -
CDR3: ASSEAGTAGEAF

J: TRBJ2-5
V: TRBV5-6
size: -
CDR3: ASSLRDWAGQETQY

J: TRBJ2-3
V: TRBV7-9
size: -
CDR3: ASSPRTGTDTQY

J: TRBJ1-2
V: TRBV11-3
size: -
CDR3: ASSLGGTGLGGRGYT

J: TRBJ2-3
V: TRBV7-7
size: -
CDR3: ASSSTNTDTQY

J: TRBJ2-5
V: TRBV5-1
size: -
CDR3: ASSLGQMETQY

J: TRBJ2-2
V: TRBV6-4
size: -
CDR3: ASSEGGDTGELF